This T cell receptor beta chain was recorded in a study of graft-versus-host responses after intestinal transplantation. Turning to the study itself: Multivisceral, liver-intestinal, or isolated intestinal transplants were performed in recipients. Induction with anti-thymocyte globulin, then tacrolimus and steroids for roughly 3 years, was given to all recipients. Study-level points and caveats: The authors found GvH clones in recipient marrow, some appearing first in ileum or blood.

Details on this clone: Its cognate antigen is unknown.

Germline lookup yields CDR1 MGHRA and CDR2 YSYEKL. Deletions cut 1 base from V and 1 base from J, with 14 bases between. This CDR3 region has 18 residues. Profiling relied on immunoSEQ multiplex PCR, and the TCRdb table lists in-frame clones only, not all of them. The sample holds roughly 93,000 clones; approximately 95% are singletons and the top ten take around 0.49%. The sequence derives from a human donor who received an intestinal transplant. Sequences were derived from unstimulated CD8+ T cells sorted from spleen or lymph node cells, sampled before intestinal transplant. The chain joins TRBV4-1 to TRBJ2-6; tentative D call: TRBD2 (5 bases). The DNA of the CDR3 is TGCGCCAGCAGCCAAGTATCCCCACGAGGGTCTGGGGCCAACGTCCTGACTTTC. Translated, it gives CASSQVSPRGSGANVLTF.